This T cell receptor beta chain is drawn from a study of stem cell transplantation in POMP-related autoinflammatory disease. Overall study context: The study hypothesized thymoproteasome defects skew the TRB repertoire via impaired CD8+ selection. CD8+ T cells were low and CD4+ cells naive-skewed before transplant. Study-wide results and limits: Across all analyzed T-cell subsets, patients with PRAID tended toward reduced diversity and increased clonality. Patients with PRAID showed a restricted number of unique TRB V-J gene pairings.

Method: immunoSEQ multiplex PCR; TCRdb's copy keeps in-frame clones and lacks some. The sample consists of around 9,700 clones, just over 90% of them appearing once. V lost 0 bases to trimming and J lost 0 bases, with 4 bases between them. CDR3 length: 13 residues. Germline V gene lookup returns CDR1 SGDLS and CDR2 YYNGEE. In the case of this clone: The antigen remains undetermined.

PRAID featured immunodeficiency plus autoinflammation. The material sequenced was CD8+ T cells from PBMCs, taken before stem cell transplantation. The receptor's source is a human donor with POMP-related autoinflammation and immune dysregulation (PRAID). V gene TRBV9 combines with J gene TRBJ2-7; D not certain. CDR3 region: CASSVAPSYEQYF. The CDR3 coding sequence is TGTGCCAGCAGCGTAGCTCCCTCCTACGAGCAGTACTTC.